Here is one T cell receptor beta chain with its context. What it binds is unknown. This sample is drawn from a study of regulatory T cells in long-lasting Graves disease. Study results and caveats: Sampling was limited to peripheral blood rather than thyroid tissue. Among samples with persistent disease, TRBV28, TRBJ1-2 and TRBJ2-5 were favored.

Arm-PCR of CDR3 regions with iRepertoire HTBI primers generated TCR beta libraries. From the multiplex PCR reads, TCRdb called clonotypes with MiXCR, one entry per CDR3 protein. Here the sample spans 400,000 to 500,000 distinct CDR3 sequences, roughly 17% being singletons. This CDR3 comprises 15 residues. Germline V gene lookup returns CDR1 LNHDA and CDR2 SQIVND (reference sequence). V gave up 3 bases and J gave up 8 bases, with 19 bases separating them. Time point in this sample: newly diagnosed GD, antithyroid drugs for less than 3 months. Preparation of the TCR library used RNA extracted from PBMCs. A further study also used this sample, focusing on T cells in Graves' hyperthyroidism and ophthalmopathy. That source notes: Most clonotypes expanded in thyroid above 0.001 were likewise present in blood.

This TCR derives from a woman aged 18 to 35 with Graves disease. V is TRBV19 and J is TRBJ1-2, with unresolved D. The sequencing here drew on peripheral blood mononuclear cells (PBMCs), taken at new diagnosis, from a patient treated with antithyroid drugs. The CDR3 sequence: CASSIDPAPLSGYTF. The CDR3 coding sequence is TGTGCCAGTAGTATTGATCCGGCCCCTCTGAGCGGCTACACCTTC.